This T cell receptor (beta chain) was recorded in a study of CD8 T cells in ankylosing spondylitis. Study-wide results and caveats: Characteristic, it appeared, of ankylosing spondylitis blood was a TCR beta motif of eight highly homologous variants.

CDR3 length: 12 amino acids. Trimming took off 6 bases at V and 4 bases at J, with 9 bases between the two ends. As for this clonotype: The antigen is not known.

TCRdb re-derived calls from the 5' RACE reads in MiXCR, one entry per CDR3 protein. The table has some 700,000 distinct CDR3 sequences, around 20% seen once. The chain links TRBV12-3 or TRBV12-4 to TRBJ2-5; no definite D call. This TCR was sampled from a male donor with ankylosing spondylitis. Sequencing was done on a sample of blood, either unsorted or a sorted T cell fraction (not recorded which). CDR3 nucleotides: TGTGCCAGCAGCCAACAAGGAGAGACCCAGTACTTC. It codes for CASSQQGETQYF.